A selection of T cell receptor beta chains follows, all from one sample in a study of cytomegalovirus exposure and HLA in healthy donors. The protocol was immunoSEQ multiplex PCR, while the TCRdb copy is restricted to in-frame clones and leaves out a portion. The sample carries approximately 200,000 clones, 79% recorded once. Sequencing was carried out using PBMCs. These receptors originate from a girl aged 5 to 17 in good health and CMV-seropositive. Both conserved end residues are part of each CDR3. A D gene is named only where the DNA matches it firmly. Size tells how often a clone was seen (once, few, many) or the class of an expanded clone, and some rows leave it out.

j_call v_call clone_size d_call cdr3_nt cdr3_aa
TRBJ1-4 TRBV7-6 - - TGTGCCAGCAGCTCTGAGGTGTGGAATTCTAATGAAAAACTGTTTTTT CASSSEVWNSNEKLFF
TRBJ2-5 TRBV9 few - TGTGCCAGCAGCGTAGGACGTCGGAGGGAGACCCAGTACTTC CASSVGRRRETQYF
TRBJ2-1 TRBV10-2 few - TGCGCCAGTACCCTCGTGCTAGCGAATGAGCAGTTCTTC CASTLVLANEQFF
TRBJ1-5 TRBV7-2 - - TGTGCCAGCAGCCTAATTTCGGGGACTGGGCAGCCCCAGCATTTT CASSLISGTGQPQHF
TRBJ2-7 TRBV6-6 - TRBD1 TGTGCCACCCTACATGGGGGACAGGGCATTTCCGAGCAGTACTTC CATLHGGQGISEQYF
TRBJ1-4 TRBV6-1 once - TGTGCCAGCACCTTGGGGAGGGATGATGAAAAACTGTTTTTT CASTLGRDDEKLFF
TRBJ1-2 TRBV23-1 - - TGCGCCAGCAGTCAATCGGCGGAACTATCCTACACCTTC CASSQSAELSYTF
TRBJ1-1 TRBV27 - - TGTGCCAGCAGTACCTATCCCGGGGGAAGAAGTGAAGCTTTCTTT CASSTYPGGRSEAFF
TRBJ2-6 TRBV29-1 - TRBD2 TGCAGCGTTGAAAGCGGGGGTTCTGGGGCCAACGTCCTGACTTTC CSVESGGSGANVLTF
TRBJ2-7 TRBV11-2 - TRBD1 TGTGCCAGCAGCCCGGGCCTGGGACAGGGAGCTTACGAGCAGTACTTC CASSPGLGQGAYEQYF
TRBJ2-3 TRBV6-5 - TRBD2 TGTGCCAGCATTAGTACTAGCGGGGAGGATACGCAGTATTTT CASISTSGEDTQYF
TRBJ2-5 TRBV6-1 - TRBD2 TGTGCCAGCAGTGAAAAAGGACTAGCGGGGGTCAACCGACAAGAGACCCAGTACTTC CASSEKGLAGVNRQETQYF
TRBJ2-7 TRBV7-2 - TRBD2 TGTGCCAGCAGCCCCGCCGGGACTAGCGGGCGGACCTACGAGCAGTACTTC CASSPAGTSGRTYEQYF
TRBJ2-7 TRBV5-1 - TRBD1 TGCGCCAGCAGACTAGGGACAGCCTACGAGCAGTACTTC CASRLGTAYEQYF
TRBJ2-7 TRBV27 - TRBD1 TGTGCCAGCAGTTTTGGACAGGCGGGCGAGCAGTACTTC CASSFGQAGEQYF
TRBJ2-2 TRBV14 - - TGTGCCAGCAGCCAAGAAGTGGAGGGGACAGAAACCGGGGAGCTGTTTTTT CASSQEVEGTETGELFF
TRBJ1-2 TRBV10-3 - TRBD1 TGTGCCATCAGTACGGACAGGGTCTATGGCTACACCTTC CAISTDRVYGYTF
TRBJ2-2 TRBV6-5 - - TGTGCCAGCAGTACAATCGGGGTCACCGGGGAGCTGTTTTTT CASSTIGVTGELFF
TRBJ2-1 TRBV4-1 - - TGCGCCAGCAGCCAAGGGTTCGGGGTGGGCAATGAGCAGTTCTTC CASSQGFGVGNEQFF
TRBJ1-6 TRBV10-2 - - TGCGCCAGCAGTTCTGGGGTCGCGGACGGGAAAATTAACTATAATTCACCCCTCCACTTT CASSSGVADGKINYNSPLHF
TRBJ1-4 TRBV27 - TRBD1 TGTGCCAGCACCCCGACAGGGGCGGCTAATGAAAAACTGTTTTTT CASTPTGAANEKLFF
TRBJ2-7 TRBV5-4 once - TGTGCCAGCAGCTCGGGAGACTCTCCATACGAGCAGTACTTC CASSSGDSPYEQYF
TRBJ1-2 TRBV18 - - TGTGCCAGCTCAGCCCCGGGGGTTGGCTATGGCTACACCTTC CASSAPGVGYGYTF
TRBJ2-5 TRBV9 - - TGTGCCAGCAGCGTGGAAGGGGACTCCCAAGAGACCCAGTACTTC CASSVEGDSQETQYF
TRBJ1-2 TRBV29-1 - - TGCAGCGTTCGACACTTTAACTATGGCTACACCTTC CSVRHFNYGYTF
TRBJ2-2 TRBV14 - - TGTGCCAGCAGCCAAGTGATGAGTACCGGGGAGCTGTTTTTT CASSQVMSTGELFF
TRBJ1-1 TRBV4-1 - TRBD1 TGCGCCAGCAGCTGGGACAGGGTCGACACTGAAGCTTTCTTT CASSWDRVDTEAFF
TRBJ1-1 TRBV6-1 - TRBD1 TGTGCCAGCAGCAGGACAGGGAACACTGAAGCTTTCTTT CASSRTGNTEAFF
TRBJ2-5 TRBV5-5 - - TGTGCCAGCAGCTATTCCCCGGAGACCCAGTACTTC CASSYSPETQYF